This T cell receptor (beta chain) was identified in a study of tumor and adjacent non-tumor tissue in lung cancer. A modified ARM-PCR protocol with three rounds of nested PCR amplified TCRbeta. TCRdb reprocessed the multiplex PCR reads with MiXCR, giving one entry per CDR3 protein. In the table there are about 80,000 distinct CDR3 sequences, approximately 81% of which are singletons. Study-level results: TCR diversity was significantly greater in tumor than normal lung tissue.

As regards this clonotype: Its target is not known. At one of its ends the junction is not consistent with the germline gene, which may arise from a read error.

Germline CDR1 DFQATT, CDR2 SNEGSKA (reference sequence). The CDR3 spans 14 residues. The template was RNA from unsorted bulk tissue. Distant lung tissue was collected more than 3 cm away from the tumor edge. The TCR was taken from a man in his 60s with non-small cell lung cancer. The sample was distant non-tumor lung tissue. The rearrangement uses TRBV20-1 and TRBJ1-6; a possible D gene is TRBD1 (5 bases). The CDR3 here is CSARLQGEHSPLHF. DNA for the CDR3: TGCAGTGCTAGACTCCAGGGAGAGCATTCACCACTCCACTTT.